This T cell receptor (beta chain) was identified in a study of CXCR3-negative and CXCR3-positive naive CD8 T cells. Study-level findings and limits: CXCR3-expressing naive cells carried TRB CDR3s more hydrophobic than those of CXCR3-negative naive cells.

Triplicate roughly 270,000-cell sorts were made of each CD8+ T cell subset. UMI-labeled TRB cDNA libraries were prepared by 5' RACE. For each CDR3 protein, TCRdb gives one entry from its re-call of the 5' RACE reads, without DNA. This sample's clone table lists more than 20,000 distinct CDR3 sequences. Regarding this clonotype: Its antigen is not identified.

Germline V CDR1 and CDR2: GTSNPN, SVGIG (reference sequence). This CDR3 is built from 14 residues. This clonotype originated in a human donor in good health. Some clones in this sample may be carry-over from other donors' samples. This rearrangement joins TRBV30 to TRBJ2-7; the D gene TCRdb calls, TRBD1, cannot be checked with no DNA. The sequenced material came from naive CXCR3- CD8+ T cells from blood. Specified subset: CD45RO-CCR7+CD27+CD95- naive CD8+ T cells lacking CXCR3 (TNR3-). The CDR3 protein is CAWIQDRGKLEQYF.